The 27 T cell receptor beta chains listed next were all sequenced from one sample in a study of cytomegalovirus exposure and HLA in healthy donors. PCR primers comprised 60 Vbeta and 13 Jbeta primers. The data were produced by immunoSEQ multiplex PCR, yet TCRdb's version contains in-frame clones alone and is incomplete. This table has some 200,000 clones, approximately 83% appearing once. The sequenced sample was PBMCs. These receptors originate from a girl aged 10 to 17 in good health and CMV-seronegative.

The rearrangement uses TRBV30 and TRBJ2-7; 10 bases are a match to TRBD1. The CDR3 runs 15 residues. Germline CDR1 GTSNPN, CDR2 SVGIG (reference sequence). V dropped 1 base and J dropped 1; count of bases not matched to a gene: 4. CDR3 amino acids: CAWSDPGQGSYEQYF. CDR3 nucleotide sequence: TGTGCCTGGAGTGACCCGGGACAGGGGTCCTACGAGCAGTACTTC.

This chain links TRBV5-4 with TRBJ2-3; D possibly corresponds to TRBD2 (5 bases). This CDR3 region has 14 residues. Germline-derived CDR1 and CDR2 are SGHNT and YYREEE (reference sequence). The V gene lost 4 bases and the J gene lost 7 bases, with 16 bases spanning the gap. The CDR3: CASSVDGGFNTQYF. The CDR3 nucleotides read TGTGCCAGCAGCGTGGACGGAGGATTTAATACGCAGTATTTT.

The V call is TRBV5-1, the J call TRBJ2-3; tentative D call: TRBD2 (6 bases). Germline V lookup: CDR1 SGHRS, CDR2 YFSETQ. The CDR3 extends over 15 amino acids. Trimming shortened V by 5 bases and J by 0 bases, and 13 bases separated the two germline ends. In DNA form, the CDR3 reads TGCGCCAGCAGACCCACTAGCACTAGCACAGATACGCAGTATTTT. Translating it yields CASRPTSTSTDTQYF.

This clone came up once. The chain has TRBV19 and TRBJ2-2; a weak D match, TRBD2 (6 bases). This CDR3 is 15 amino acids long. Germline CDR1 reads LNHDA; CDR2 reads SQIVND (reference sequence). The V end lost 3 bases, the J end lost 6 bases, and 14 bases lay between the germline ends. The CDR3, as DNA: TGTGCCAGTAGTATGGTGACGCGGGGCTCCGGGGAGCTGTTTTTT. Translation: CASSMVTRGSGELFF.

This clone was recorded only once. At the DNA level, this CDR3 is encoded by other sequences in the same sample as well. The chain employs TRBV29-1 and TRBJ1-2, with 9 bases matching TRBD1. The CDR3 spans 11 residues. Germline V gene data show CDR1 as SQVTM and CDR2 as ANQGSEA. After removal of 4 bases from V and 7 bases from J, the junction contained 1 base not matched to a gene. CDR3 coding DNA: TGCAGCGTTGGGACAGGGGCTGGCTACACCTTC. This gives the protein CSVGTGAGYTF.

This sequence joins TRBV28 and TRBJ2-3; D is unclear. The length of the CDR3 is 15 residues. V was clipped by 3 bases and J by 3 bases, with 13 bases between them. Germline values: CDR1 MDHEN, CDR2 SYDVKM. The CDR3 DNA is TGTGCCAGCAGTTTTTTCGGAGTTGGGACAGATACGCAGTATTTT. This translates into CASSFFGVGTDTQYF.

This clone was picked up a small number of times. As DNA, the CDR3 is TGCGCCAGCAAGGGACAGTCCTACGAGCAGTACTTC. This encodes CASKGQSYEQYF. The chain recombines TRBV5-1 with TRBJ2-7; 7 bases are shared with TRBD1. This CDR3 spans 12 amino acids. The V gene's germline CDR1 is SGHRS and CDR2 YFSETQ. The V gene end was trimmed by 6 bases and the J gene end by 1 base; junction bases not matched to a gene: 1. Full variable domain (remainder filled in from reference TRBV5-1 and TRBJ2-7): KAGVTQTPRYLIKTRGQQVTLSCSPISGHRSVSWYQQTPGQGLQFLFEYFSETQRNKGNFPGRFSGRQFSNSRSEMNVSTLELGDSALYLCASKGQSYEQYFGPGTRLTVT.

The rearrangement uses TRBV4-3 and TRBJ2-6, with D unclear. Trimming pared 0 bases from V and 2 bases from J, leaving 14 bases between. The CDR3 is made up of 18 amino acids. Looked up from germline, CDR1 is LGHNA and CDR2 is YSLEER. The CDR3 spells CASSQEIRQATGANVLTF. CDR3 coding DNA: TGCGCCAGCAGCCAAGAAATCCGTCAAGCTACTGGGGCCAACGTCCTGACTTTC.

This chain joins TRBV27 and TRBJ2-3; no firm D call. From germline, CDR1 is MNHEY and CDR2 SMNVEV (reference sequence). V was pared by 5 bases and J by 4 bases, with 13 bases between. The CDR3 spans 14 residues. CDR3 nucleotide sequence: TGTGCCAGCAGTCCGCAGGTGTCGGCAGATACGCAGTATTTT. Protein: CASSPQVSADTQYF.

The rearrangement joins TRBV7-2 to TRBJ2-3; D not certain. CDR3 size: 13 residues. CDR1 and CDR2 from the germline V gene are SGHTA and FQGNSA. V was trimmed by 5 bases and J by 0 bases, leaving 6 bases between them. The DNA for the CDR3 is TGTGCCAGCAGCCGAGCGAGCACAGATACGCAGTATTTT. Translating gives CASSRASTDTQYF.

This chain joins TRBV30 and TRBJ1-2, with TRBD1 matching 9 bases. V was pared by 0 bases and J by 4 bases, with 3 bases of the junction left unmatched. Germline V gene sequence: CDR1 GTSNPN, CDR2 SVGIG (reference sequence). The CDR3 spans 14 residues. CDR3 amino acids: CAWSVQGQGYGYTF. The CDR3 DNA reads as TGTGCCTGGAGTGTACAGGGACAGGGCTATGGCTACACCTTC.

In its sample, this clone was seen once. The chain joins TRBV7-2 to TRBJ1-1; D is possibly TRBD1 (6 bases). V was trimmed by 5 bases and J by 0 bases, leaving 10 bases between them. CDR1 is SGHTA and CDR2 is FQGNSA in the germline V gene. The CDR3 consists of 14 residues. CDR3 region: CASSKDSLNTEAFF. DNA for the CDR3: TGTGCCAGCAGCAAGGACAGTTTGAACACTGAAGCTTTCTTT.

This chain connects TRBV7-2 to TRBJ1-5, with D possibly matching TRBD1 (5 bases). Germline V gene data show CDR1 as SGHTA and CDR2 as FQGNSA. Trimming took off 5 bases at V and 4 bases at J, with 15 bases between the two ends. This CDR3 is 15 amino acids long. CDR3 nucleotides: TGTGCCAGCAGCCTAAGTCGACAGAGGAATCAGCCCCAGCATTTT. Translation gives CASSLSRQRNQPQHF. Looking up the rest from reference TRBV7-2 and TRBJ1-5 gives the full variable domain: GAGVSQSPSNKVTEKGKDVELRCDPISGHTALYWYRQSLGQGLEFLIYFQGNSAPDKSGLPSDRFSAERTGGSVSTLTIQRTQQEDSAVYLCASSLSRQRNQPQHFGDGTRLSIL.

V gene TRBV5-5 combines with J gene TRBJ1-6; D is uncertain. CDR1 SGHKS and CDR2 YYEKEE come from the germline V gene (reference sequence). V was shortened by 2 bases and J by 0 bases, with 6 bases between the two germline ends. The CDR3 covers 15 residues. The CDR3 here is CASSLQNSYNSPLHF. The CDR3 bases are TGTGCCAGCAGCTTACAGAACTCCTATAATTCACCCCTCCACTTT.

The chain carries TRBV5-1 and TRBJ2-3; TRBD2 agrees at 14 bases. The CDR3 sequence is 17 residues long. Germline CDR1 is SGHRS and CDR2 is YFSETQ. The J segment lost 4 bases and the V segment lost 4 bases, leaving 8 bases of the junction unmatched. CDR3 nucleotides: TGCGCCAGCAGCGCGGGGACTAGCGGGAGAAGGCCAGATACGCAGTATTTT. Translation gives CASSAGTSGRRPDTQYF.

The chain links TRBV5-4 to TRBJ1-2; unclear D gene. The germline V and J ends were trimmed by 3 bases and 8 bases, with 14 bases remaining between them. The CDR3 runs to 13 residues. CDR1 and CDR2 from the germline V gene are SGHNT and YYREEE (reference sequence). CDR3 DNA: TGTGCCAGCAGCTGGCCGCGCGAGGAGGGCTACACCTTC. It is translated as CASSWPREEGYTF.

This clone has just a few counts. V gene TRBV30 combines with J gene TRBJ1-5; a possible D gene is TRBD1 (5 bases). This CDR3 has 15 amino acids. The V and J ends lost 1 base and 3 bases respectively, with 13 bases between them. Looked up from germline, CDR1 is GTSNPN and CDR2 is SVGIG (reference sequence). The CDR3 coding sequence is TGTGCCTGGAGTGAGAAGGGGCTGTACAATCAGCCCCAGCATTTT. Its translation: CAWSEKGLYNQPQHF.

The chain joins TRBV19 to TRBJ1-2; D may be TRBD1 (6 bases). The V end lost 7 bases, the J end lost 4 bases, and 19 bases lay between the germline ends. CDR3 size: 15 residues. Germline V gene sequence: CDR1 LNHDA, CDR2 SQIVND (reference sequence). CDR3 in amino acids: CASTQAGGRGYGYTF. DNA of the CDR3: TGTGCCAGTACCCAAGCGGGGGGCAGAGGCTATGGCTACACCTTC.

This chain connects TRBV7-9 to TRBJ2-7; maybe TRBD1 (5 bases). The V gene's germline CDR1 is SEHNR and CDR2 FQNEAQ (reference sequence). V was trimmed by 1 base and J by 2 bases, leaving 12 bases between them. The CDR3 totals 15 residues. Here the CDR3 reads CASSLVQGLTYEQYF. Written as DNA, the CDR3 is TGTGCCAGCAGCTTAGTTCAGGGTTTAACCTACGAGCAGTACTTC. Full variable domain (rest looked up from reference TRBV7-9 and TRBJ2-7): DTGVSQNPRHKITKRGQNVTFRCDPISEHNRLYWYRQTLGQGPEFLTYFQNEAQLEKSRLLSDRFSAERPKGSFSTLEIQRTEQGDSAMYLCASSLVQGLTYEQYFGPGTRLTVT.

This rearrangement joins TRBV13 to TRBJ1-1; D uncertain. This CDR3 region has 14 residues. Germline CDR1 is PRHDT and CDR2 is FYEKMQ (reference sequence). Trimming removed 5 bases from V and 1 base from J, with 11 bases in between. The CDR3 sequence is CASSQNLANTEAFF. DNA of the CDR3: TGTGCCAGCAGCCAGAACCTGGCGAACACTGAAGCTTTCTTT.

The chain employs TRBV27 and TRBJ2-5, with D perhaps TRBD2 (5 bases). The tail of the sequence fits TRBJ2-7 better, so the J call may be wrong. The CDR3 is 13 residues long. Germline V gene lookup returns CDR1 MNHEY and CDR2 SMNVEV (reference sequence). CDR3 DNA: TGTGCCAGCAGCTACGGAGCGGCCTACGAGCAGTACTTC. It translates to CASSYGAAYEQYF.

The chain uses TRBV18 and TRBJ1-1, with D perhaps matching TRBD1 (6 bases). The V gene's germline CDR1 is KGHSH and CDR2 LQKENI. V was clipped by 2 bases and J by 0 bases, with 13 bases between them. This CDR3 has 16 amino acids. The chain's CDR3 is CASSPVGRGMNTEAFF. CDR3 DNA: TGTGCCAGCTCACCAGTGGGCAGGGGCATGAACACTGAAGCTTTCTTT.

The chain employs TRBV7-6 and TRBJ2-7; 9 positions match TRBD1. This CDR3 comprises 14 residues. With V trimmed by 4 bases and J by 3 bases, 4 bases remained unmatched. Germline CDR1 reads SGHVS; CDR2 reads FNYEAQ. The CDR3 reads CASSSLDRGYEQYF. DNA for the CDR3: TGTGCCAGCAGCTCCCTGGACAGGGGCTACGAGCAGTACTTC.

The chain joins TRBV6-6 to TRBJ2-1; possible D gene TRBD2, 6 bases. V lost 6 bases and J 8 bases, leaving 14 bases between the germline ends. The germline CDR1 and CDR2 sequences are MNHNY and SVGAGI (reference sequence). This CDR3 comprises 13 residues. CDR3 loop: CASSLGLLDEQFF. DNA of the CDR3: TGTGCCAGCAGCCTGGGACTTCTCGATGAGCAGTTCTTC.

The chain couples TRBV27 to TRBJ1-4; D remains unclear. The V end lost 6 bases, the J end lost 13 bases, and 36 bases lay between the germline ends. The germline V gene has CDR1 MNHEY and CDR2 SMNVEV (reference sequence). This CDR3 comprises 19 residues. The CDR3 here is CASSPFAAGSGDIRIGLFF. The CDR3 DNA reads TGTGCCAGCAGCCCTTTCGCGGCGGGGAGTGGTGACATTCGAATTGGACTGTTTTTT.

The V and J genes are TRBV15 and TRBJ2-5, with D tentatively TRBD2 (5 bases). Looked up from germline, CDR1 is LNHNV and CDR2 is YYDKDF (reference sequence). V lost 4 bases and J lost 2, with 11 bases in between. The CDR3 length is 14 residues. CDR3 sequence: CATSTSSSQETQYF. Written as DNA, the CDR3 is TGTGCCACCAGCACTAGCTCCTCTCAAGAGACCCAGTACTTC.

This clone was picked up one time. The J gene is TRBJ1-5, the V gene TRBV7-2; maybe TRBD1 (5 bases). The CDR3 has 15 amino acids. Germline CDR1 SGHTA, CDR2 FQGNSA. Trimming shortened V by 3 bases and J by 5 bases, and 14 bases separated the two germline ends. Written as DNA, the CDR3 is TGTGCCAGCAGCTTTAGCAGACAGTCCCATCAGCCCCAGCATTTT. Translation gives CASSFSRQSHQPQHF.